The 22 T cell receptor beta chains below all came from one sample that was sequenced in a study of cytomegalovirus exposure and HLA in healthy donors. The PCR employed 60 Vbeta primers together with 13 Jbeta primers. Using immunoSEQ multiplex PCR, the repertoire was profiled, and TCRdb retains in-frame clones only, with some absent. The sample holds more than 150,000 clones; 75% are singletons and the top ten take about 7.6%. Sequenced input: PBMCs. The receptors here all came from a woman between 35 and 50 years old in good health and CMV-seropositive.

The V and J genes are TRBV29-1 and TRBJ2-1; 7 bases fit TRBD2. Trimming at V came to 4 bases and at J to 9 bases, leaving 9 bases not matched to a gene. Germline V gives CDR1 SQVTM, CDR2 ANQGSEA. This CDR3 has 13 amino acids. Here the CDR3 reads CSVGTSKGREQFF. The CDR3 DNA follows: TGCAGCGTTGGGACTAGTAAGGGTCGTGAGCAGTTCTTC.

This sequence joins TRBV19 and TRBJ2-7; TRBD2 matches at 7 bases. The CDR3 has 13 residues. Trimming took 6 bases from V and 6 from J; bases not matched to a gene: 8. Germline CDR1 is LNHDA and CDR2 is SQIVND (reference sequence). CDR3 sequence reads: CASSTQAGVEQYF. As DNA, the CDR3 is TGTGCCAGTAGCACCCAGGCGGGAGTCGAGCAGTACTTC.

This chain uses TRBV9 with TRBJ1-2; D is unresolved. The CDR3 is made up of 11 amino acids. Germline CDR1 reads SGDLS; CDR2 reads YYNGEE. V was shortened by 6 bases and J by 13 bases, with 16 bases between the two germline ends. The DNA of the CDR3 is TGTGCCAGCATCTGGGTCGTCTGGGCCACCTTC. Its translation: CASIWVVWATF.

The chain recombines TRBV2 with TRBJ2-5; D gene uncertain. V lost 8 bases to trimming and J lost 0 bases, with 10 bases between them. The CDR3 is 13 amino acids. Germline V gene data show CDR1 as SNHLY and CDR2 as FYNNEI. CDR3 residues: CASWAGYQETQYF. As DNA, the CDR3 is TGTGCCAGCTGGGCTGGCTACCAAGAGACCCAGTACTTC.

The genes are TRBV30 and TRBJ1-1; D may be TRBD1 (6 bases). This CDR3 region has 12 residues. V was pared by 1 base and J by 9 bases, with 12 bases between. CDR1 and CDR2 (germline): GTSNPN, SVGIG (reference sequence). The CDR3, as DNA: TGTGCCTGGAGTGGGCAGGGGTTACAAGCTTTCTTT. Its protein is CAWSGQGLQAFF.

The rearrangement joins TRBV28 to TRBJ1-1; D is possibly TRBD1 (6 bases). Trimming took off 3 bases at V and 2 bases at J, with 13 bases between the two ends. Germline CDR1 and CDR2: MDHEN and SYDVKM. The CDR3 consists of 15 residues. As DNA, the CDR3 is TGTGCCAGCAGTTTGGGGGGGCAGATAAACACTGAAGCTTTCTTT. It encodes CASSLGGQINTEAFF.

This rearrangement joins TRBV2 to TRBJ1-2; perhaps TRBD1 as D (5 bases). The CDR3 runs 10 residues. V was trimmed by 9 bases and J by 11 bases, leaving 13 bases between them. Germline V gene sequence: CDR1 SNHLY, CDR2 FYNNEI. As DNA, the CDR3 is TGTGCCAGGAGGGCCGGGGGGTACACCTTC. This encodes CARRAGGYTF. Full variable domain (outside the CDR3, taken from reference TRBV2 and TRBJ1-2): EPEVTQTPSHQVTQMGQEVILRCVPISNHLYFYWYRQILGQKVEFLVSFYNNEISEKSEIFDDQFSVERPDGSNFTLKIRSTKLEDSAMYFCARRAGGYTFGSGTRLTVV.

The CDR3 sequence is CASSSLAGGQAETQYF. CDR3 DNA sequence: TGTGCCAGCAGTTCTCTAGCGGGAGGGCAGGCAGAGACCCAGTACTTC. The gene calls are TRBV28 and TRBJ2-5; TRBD2 agrees at 12 bases. The trim removed 4 bases at V and 4 bases at J, leaving 7 bases unmatched. The CDR3 extends over 16 amino acids. Germline CDR1 reads MDHEN; CDR2 reads SYDVKM.

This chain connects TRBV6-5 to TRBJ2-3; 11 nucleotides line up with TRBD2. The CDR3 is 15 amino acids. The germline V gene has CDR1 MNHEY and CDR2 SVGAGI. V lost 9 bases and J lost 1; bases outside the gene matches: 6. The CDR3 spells CARTPGLAGTDTQYF. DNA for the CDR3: TGTGCCAGGACTCCGGGACTAGCGGGCACAGATACGCAGTATTTT.

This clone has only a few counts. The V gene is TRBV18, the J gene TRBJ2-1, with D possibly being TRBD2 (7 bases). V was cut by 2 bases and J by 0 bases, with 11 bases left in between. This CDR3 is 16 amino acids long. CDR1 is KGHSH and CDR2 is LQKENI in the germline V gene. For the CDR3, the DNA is TGTGCCAGCTCACCAAGGGAGGGGGGCTCCTACAATGAGCAGTTCTTC. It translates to CASSPREGGSYNEQFF.

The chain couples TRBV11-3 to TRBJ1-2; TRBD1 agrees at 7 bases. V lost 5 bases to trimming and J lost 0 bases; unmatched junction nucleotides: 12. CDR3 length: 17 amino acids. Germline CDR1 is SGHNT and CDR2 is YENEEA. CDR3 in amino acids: CASSPGLNRGANYGYTF. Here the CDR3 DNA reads TGTGCCAGCAGCCCGGGGCTAAACAGGGGAGCTAACTATGGCTACACCTTC.

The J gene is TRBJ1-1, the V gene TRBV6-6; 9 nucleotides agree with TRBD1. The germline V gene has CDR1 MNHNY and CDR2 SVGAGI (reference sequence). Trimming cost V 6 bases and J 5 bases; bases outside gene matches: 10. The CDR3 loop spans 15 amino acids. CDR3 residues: CASSLTGGLVTEAFF. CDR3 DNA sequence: TGTGCCAGCAGCCTCACAGGGGGCTTGGTGACTGAAGCTTTCTTT.

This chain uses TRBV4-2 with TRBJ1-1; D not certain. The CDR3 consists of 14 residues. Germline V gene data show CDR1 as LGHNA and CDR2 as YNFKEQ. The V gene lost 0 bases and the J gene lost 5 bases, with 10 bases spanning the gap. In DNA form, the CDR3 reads TGTGCCAGCAGCCAAGATTCCCGGGTAACTGAAGCTTTCTTT. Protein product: CASSQDSRVTEAFF.

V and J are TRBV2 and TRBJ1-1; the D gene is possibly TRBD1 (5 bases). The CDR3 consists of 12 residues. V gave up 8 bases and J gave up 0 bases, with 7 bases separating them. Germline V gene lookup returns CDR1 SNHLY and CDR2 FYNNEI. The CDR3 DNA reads TGTGCCAGCCAGGGTTTGAACACTGAAGCTTTCTTT. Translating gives CASQGLNTEAFF.

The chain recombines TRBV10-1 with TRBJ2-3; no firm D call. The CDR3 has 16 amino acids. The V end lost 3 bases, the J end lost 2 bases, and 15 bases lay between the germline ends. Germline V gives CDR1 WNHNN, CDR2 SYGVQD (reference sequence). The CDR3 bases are TGCGCCAGCAGTGATTCGGCGGCCGGAGCCACAGATACGCAGTATTTT. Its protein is CASSDSAAGATDTQYF.

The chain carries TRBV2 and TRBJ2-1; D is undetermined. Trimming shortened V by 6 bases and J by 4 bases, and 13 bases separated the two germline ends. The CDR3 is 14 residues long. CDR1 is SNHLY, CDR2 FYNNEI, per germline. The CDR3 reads CASRGQALYNEQFF. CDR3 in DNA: TGTGCCAGCAGGGGCCAGGCGCTATACAATGAGCAGTTCTTC.

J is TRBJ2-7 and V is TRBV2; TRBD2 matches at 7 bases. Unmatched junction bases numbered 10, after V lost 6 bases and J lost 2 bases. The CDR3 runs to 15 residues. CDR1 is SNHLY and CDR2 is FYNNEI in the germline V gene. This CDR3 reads CASRLSGVKTYEQYF. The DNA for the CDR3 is TGTGCCAGCAGGTTAAGCGGGGTGAAGACCTACGAGCAGTACTTC.

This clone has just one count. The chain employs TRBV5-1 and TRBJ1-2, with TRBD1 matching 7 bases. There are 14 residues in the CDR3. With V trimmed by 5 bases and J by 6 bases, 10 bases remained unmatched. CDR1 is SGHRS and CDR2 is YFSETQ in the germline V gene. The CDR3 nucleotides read TGCGCCAGCAGTCCCGACAGGGTTAGGGATGGCTACACCTTC. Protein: CASSPDRVRDGYTF.

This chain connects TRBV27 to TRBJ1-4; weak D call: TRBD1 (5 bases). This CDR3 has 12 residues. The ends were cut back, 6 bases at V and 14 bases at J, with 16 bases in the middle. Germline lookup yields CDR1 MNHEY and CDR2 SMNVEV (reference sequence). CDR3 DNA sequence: TGTGCCAGCAGGGCCCTGGGGGGAAAGCTGTTTTTT. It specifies CASRALGGKLFF.

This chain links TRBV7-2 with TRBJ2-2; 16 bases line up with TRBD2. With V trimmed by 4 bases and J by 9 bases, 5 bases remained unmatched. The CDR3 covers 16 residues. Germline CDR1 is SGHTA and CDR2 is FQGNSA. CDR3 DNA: TGTGCCAGCAGCTCGGGGACTAGCGGGAGGGGTCGGGAGCTGTTTTTT. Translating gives CASSSGTSGRGRELFF.

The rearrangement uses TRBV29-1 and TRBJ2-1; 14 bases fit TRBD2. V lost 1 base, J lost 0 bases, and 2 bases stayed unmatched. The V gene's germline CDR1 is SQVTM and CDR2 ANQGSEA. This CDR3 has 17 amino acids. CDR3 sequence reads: CSVEGLAGGNSYNEQFF. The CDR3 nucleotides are TGCAGCGTTGAAGGACTAGCGGGAGGGAACTCCTACAATGAGCAGTTCTTC.

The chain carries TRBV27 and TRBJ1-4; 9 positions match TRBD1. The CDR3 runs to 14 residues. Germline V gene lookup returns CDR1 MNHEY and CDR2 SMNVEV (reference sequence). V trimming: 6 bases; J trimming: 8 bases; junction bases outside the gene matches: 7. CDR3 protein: CASSTQGAGEKLFF. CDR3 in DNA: TGTGCCAGCAGCACACAGGGGGCGGGCGAAAAACTGTTTTTT.